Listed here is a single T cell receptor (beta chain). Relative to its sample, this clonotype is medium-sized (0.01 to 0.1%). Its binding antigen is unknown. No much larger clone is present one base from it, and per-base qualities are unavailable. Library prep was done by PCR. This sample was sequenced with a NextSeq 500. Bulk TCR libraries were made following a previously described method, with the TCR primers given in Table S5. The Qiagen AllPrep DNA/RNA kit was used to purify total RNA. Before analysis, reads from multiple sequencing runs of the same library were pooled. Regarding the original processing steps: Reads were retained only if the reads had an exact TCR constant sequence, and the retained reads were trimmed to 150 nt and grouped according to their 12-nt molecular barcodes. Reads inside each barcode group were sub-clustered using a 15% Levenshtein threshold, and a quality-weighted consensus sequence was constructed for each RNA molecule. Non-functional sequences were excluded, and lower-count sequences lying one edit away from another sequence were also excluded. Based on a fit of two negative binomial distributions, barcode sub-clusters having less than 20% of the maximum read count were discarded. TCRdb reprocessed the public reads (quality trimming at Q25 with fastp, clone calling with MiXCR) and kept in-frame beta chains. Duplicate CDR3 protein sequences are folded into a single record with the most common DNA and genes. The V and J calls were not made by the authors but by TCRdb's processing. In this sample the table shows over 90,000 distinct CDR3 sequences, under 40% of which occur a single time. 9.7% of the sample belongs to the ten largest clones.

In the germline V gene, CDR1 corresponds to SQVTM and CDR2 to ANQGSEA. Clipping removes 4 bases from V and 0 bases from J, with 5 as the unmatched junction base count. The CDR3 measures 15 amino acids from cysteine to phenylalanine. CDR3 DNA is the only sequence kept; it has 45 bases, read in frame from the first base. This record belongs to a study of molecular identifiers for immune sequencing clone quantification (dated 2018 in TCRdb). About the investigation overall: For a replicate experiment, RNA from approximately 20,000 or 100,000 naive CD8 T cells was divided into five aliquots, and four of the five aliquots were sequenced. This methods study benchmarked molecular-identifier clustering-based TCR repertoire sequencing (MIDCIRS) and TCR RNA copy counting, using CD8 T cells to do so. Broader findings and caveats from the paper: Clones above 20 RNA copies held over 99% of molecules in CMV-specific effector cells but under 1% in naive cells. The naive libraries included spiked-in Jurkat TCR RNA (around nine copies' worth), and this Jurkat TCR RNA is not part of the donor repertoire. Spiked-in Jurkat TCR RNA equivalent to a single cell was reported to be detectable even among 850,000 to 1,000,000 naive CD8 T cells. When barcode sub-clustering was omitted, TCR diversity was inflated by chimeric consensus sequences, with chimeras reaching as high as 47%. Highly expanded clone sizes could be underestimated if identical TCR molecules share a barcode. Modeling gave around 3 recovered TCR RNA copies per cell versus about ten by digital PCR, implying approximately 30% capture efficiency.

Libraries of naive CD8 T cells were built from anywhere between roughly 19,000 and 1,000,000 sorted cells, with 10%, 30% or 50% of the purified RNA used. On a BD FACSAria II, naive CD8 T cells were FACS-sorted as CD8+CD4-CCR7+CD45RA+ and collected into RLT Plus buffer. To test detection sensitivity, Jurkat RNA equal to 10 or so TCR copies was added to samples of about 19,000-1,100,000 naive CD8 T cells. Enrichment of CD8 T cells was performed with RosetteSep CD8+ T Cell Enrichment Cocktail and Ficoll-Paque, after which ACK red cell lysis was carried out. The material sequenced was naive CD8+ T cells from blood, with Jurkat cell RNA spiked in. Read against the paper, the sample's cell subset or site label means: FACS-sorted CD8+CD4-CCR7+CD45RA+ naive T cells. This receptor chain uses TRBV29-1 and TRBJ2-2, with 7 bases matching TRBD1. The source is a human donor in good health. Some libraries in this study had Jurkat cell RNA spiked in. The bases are TGCAGCGTTGTGTCGACAGGGACGAACACCGGGGAGCTGTTTTTT. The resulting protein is CSVVSTGTNTGELFF.